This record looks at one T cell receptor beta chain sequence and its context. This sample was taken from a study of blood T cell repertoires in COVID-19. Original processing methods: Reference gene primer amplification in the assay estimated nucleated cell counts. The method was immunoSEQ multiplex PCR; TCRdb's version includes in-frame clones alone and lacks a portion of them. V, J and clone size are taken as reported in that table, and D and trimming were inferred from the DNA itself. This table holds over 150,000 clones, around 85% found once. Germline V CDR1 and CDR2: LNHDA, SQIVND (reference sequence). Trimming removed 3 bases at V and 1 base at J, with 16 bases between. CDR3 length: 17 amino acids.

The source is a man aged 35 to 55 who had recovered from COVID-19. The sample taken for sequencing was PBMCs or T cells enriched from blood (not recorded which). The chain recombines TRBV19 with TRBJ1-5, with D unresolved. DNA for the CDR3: TGTGCCAGTAGTATTGACTTCCGGGGTGGGAGCAATCAGCCCCAGCATTTT. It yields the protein CASSIDFRGGSNQPQHF.